The 13 T cell receptor beta chains below come from one sample, sequenced in a study of T cell changes during pregnancy in multiple sclerosis. The assay was immunoSEQ multiplex PCR, and TCRdb's table has in-frame clones only and misses some. The repertoire holds 90,000 or so clones, with about 92% as singletons. This specimen was peripheral blood, taken in the first trimester of pregnancy. All receptors come from a female donor with multiple sclerosis, enrolled in a pregnancy study.

The gene calls are TRBV19 and TRBJ2-7; D perhaps matches TRBD1 (6 bases). V was cut by 5 bases and J by 1 base, with 9 bases left in between. This CDR3 has 13 amino acids. Germline V gene data show CDR1 as LNHDA and CDR2 as SQIVND (reference sequence). DNA of the CDR3: TGTGCCAGTAGTGGAGACAGGTCCTACGAGCAGTACTTC. This codes for CASSGDRSYEQYF.

The J gene is TRBJ2-1, the V gene TRBV29-1; 10 nucleotides align to TRBD2. This CDR3 region has 18 residues. Germline V CDR1 and CDR2: SQVTM, ANQGSEA. The CDR3 region has the DNA TGCAGAACCCCCCCGGGACTAGCGTATAAAAGCTCCTACAATGAGCAGTTCTTC. Its protein is CRTPPGLAYKSSYNEQFF.

This clone was seen just once. The chain combines TRBV4-1 with TRBJ2-2; a weak D match, TRBD1 (6 bases). This CDR3 spans 14 amino acids. V was clipped by 4 bases and J by 6 bases, with 12 bases between them. Germline V gives CDR1 MGHRA, CDR2 YSYEKL. CDR3 in DNA: TGCGCCAGCAGCCCAATGACAGGATCCGGGGAGCTGTTTTTT. Encoded protein: CASSPMTGSGELFF.

The gene calls are TRBV11-3 and TRBJ1-3; TRBD1 agrees at 10 bases. Looked up from germline, CDR1 is SGHNT and CDR2 is YENEEA. V was clipped by 4 bases and J by 3 bases; unmatched bases: 6. The CDR3 totals 16 residues. CDR3 coding DNA: TGTGCCAGCAGCTCAAGACAGGGGGCAGGTGGAAACACCATATATTTT. The encoded protein is CASSSRQGAGGNTIYF.

The rearrangement uses TRBV2 and TRBJ1-4; a weak D match, TRBD1 (5 bases). The germline V gene encodes CDR1 SNHLY and CDR2 FYNNEI. This CDR3 is 16 amino acids long. The V gene lost 7 bases and the J gene lost 2 bases, with 17 bases spanning the gap. The CDR3 region has the DNA TGTGCCAGCACCCCCCTAGGGGCGGCTACTAATGAAAAACTGTTTTTT. This gives the protein CASTPLGAATNEKLFF.

This chain joins TRBV5-4 and TRBJ2-7; 8 bases map to TRBD1. Germline V gene lookup returns CDR1 SGHNT and CDR2 YYREEE (reference sequence). Trimming cost V 3 bases and J 6 bases; bases outside gene matches: 11. CDR3 length: 15 amino acids. Written as DNA, the CDR3 is TGTGCCAGCAGCTCCGTGGCAGGGGGCTGGTTCGAGCAGTACTTC. Translated, it gives CASSSVAGGWFEQYF.

The V and J genes are TRBV7-9 and TRBJ2-1, with 11 nucleotides matching TRBD2. The CDR3 has 18 residues. Germline V gene lookup returns CDR1 SEHNR and CDR2 FQNEAQ (reference sequence). V lost 6 bases and J lost 0; bases outside the gene matches: 10. CDR3 sequence: CASRGGLADSRSYNEQFF. In nucleotides, the CDR3 is TGTGCCAGCAGGGGGGGACTAGCGGACTCCCGCTCCTACAATGAGCAGTTCTTC.

This clone has just one count. This chain connects TRBV30 to TRBJ2-1; 9 bases fit TRBD2. Germline-derived CDR1 and CDR2 are GTSNPN and SVGIG (reference sequence). V shed 5 bases and J 1 base; nucleotides not matched to a gene: 15. The CDR3 is made up of 18 amino acids. This CDR3 reads CAWGPGTSLRLSYNEQFF. In DNA form, the CDR3 reads TGTGCCTGGGGGCCCGGGACTAGCTTGAGGTTGTCCTACAATGAGCAGTTCTTC.

V usage is TRBV6-1 and J usage is TRBJ1-2; D unclear. V lost 7 bases to trimming and J lost 4 bases, with 10 bases between them. CDR3 length equals 12 residues. Germline CDR1 and CDR2: MNHNS and SASEGT. The CDR3 DNA reads TGTGCCAGCACCGTTTCCTCCTATGGCTACACCTTC. Its translation: CASTVSSYGYTF.

This chain uses TRBV27 with TRBJ1-5; D gene ambiguous. V lost 3 bases to trimming and J lost 1 base, with 4 bases between them. The CDR3 extends over 13 amino acids. Germline V gene sequence: CDR1 MNHEY, CDR2 SMNVEV (reference sequence). The CDR3 protein is CASSLQSNQPQHF. CDR3 bases: TGTGCCAGCAGTTTGCAGAGCAATCAGCCCCAGCATTTT.

The chain is built from TRBV29-1 and TRBJ2-1; perhaps TRBD2 as D (5 bases). This CDR3 comprises 18 residues. The V gene lost 1 base and the J gene lost 7 bases, with 26 bases spanning the gap. Germline values: CDR1 SQVTM, CDR2 ANQGSEA. CDR3 sequence: CSVEVYIRGFPGYNEQFF. CDR3 nucleotide sequence: TGCAGCGTTGAAGTTTACATTCGGGGTTTCCCGGGGTATAATGAGCAGTTCTTC.

This clone was recorded only once. The CDR3 here is CAISSDSRGETQYF. The CDR3, as DNA: TGTGCCATCAGCTCCGACTCACGGGGAGAGACCCAGTACTTC. The chain joins TRBV10-3 to TRBJ2-5, with D maybe TRBD2 (5 bases). This CDR3 spans 14 amino acids. V was clipped by 6 bases and J by 4 bases, with 15 bases between them. The germline gives CDR1 ENHRY, CDR2 SYGVKD.

The chain links TRBV19 to TRBJ2-1, with 12 bases lining up with TRBD2. The CDR3 is 14 amino acids. The J segment lost 5 bases and the V segment lost 5 bases, leaving 1 base of the junction unmatched. Germline V gene data show CDR1 as LNHDA and CDR2 as SQIVND (reference sequence). The CDR3 coding sequence is TGTGCCAGTAGTTGGACTAGCGGGGACAATGAGCAGTTCTTC. It codes for CASSWTSGDNEQFF.